The next 30 T cell receptor beta chains were all read from a single sample in a study of shared clonotypes between healthy human individuals. Libraries were prepared by immunoSEQ multiplex PCR; TCRdb keeps only in-frame clonotypes and omits some of them. The sample shows millions of clones, about 92% of them seen only once. Naive CD8 cells comprised CD45RO-negative, CCR7-positively selected cells, excluding terminally differentiated effector memory CD45RA+ cells. Sequencing input: naive CD8+ T cells from PBMCs. The receptor set was obtained from a man aged 18-30 years in good health. Some clones in this sample may be carry-over from other donors' samples.

The chain links TRBV4-1 to TRBJ2-7, with D perhaps TRBD1 or TRBD2 (6 bases each). The V and J ends lost 1 base and 0 bases respectively, with 16 bases between them. Germline lookup yields CDR1 MGHRA and CDR2 YSYEKL. This CDR3 has 17 amino acids. The chain's CDR3 is CASSQAGGRSSSYEQYF. The CDR3 DNA sequence: TGCGCCAGCAGCCAAGCTGGGGGGCGGTCGAGCTCCTACGAGCAGTACTTC.

This chain connects TRBV11-2 to TRBJ1-5, with D hard to call. The V gene's germline CDR1 is SGHAT and CDR2 FQNNGV. The CDR3 spans 10 residues. V dropped 6 bases and J dropped 5 bases, with 2 bases sitting between them. This CDR3 is CASSHQPQHF. The CDR3 DNA is TGTGCCAGCAGTCATCAGCCCCAGCATTTT.

V is TRBV4-2 and J is TRBJ2-2, with a tentative D call TRBD2 (6 bases). The germline V gene encodes CDR1 LGHNA and CDR2 YNFKEQ. The CDR3 covers 16 residues. Trimming took 0 bases from V and 1 from J, leaving 9 bases between them. The CDR3 reads CASSQDGTLNTGELFF. The CDR3 coding sequence is TGTGCCAGCAGCCAAGACGGGACTCTGAACACCGGGGAGCTGTTTTTT.

Concerning this clone: The same CDR3 also results from other DNA sequences found in this sample. The chain is built from TRBV6-1 and TRBJ1-2; D uncertain. CDR3 length: 11 amino acids. CDR1 is MNHNS and CDR2 is SASEGT in the germline V gene. The ends were cut back, 3 bases at V and 8 bases at J, with 7 bases in the middle. The CDR3 loop is CASSDSYGYTF. The CDR3 nucleotides read TGTGCCAGCAGTGATTCGTACGGCTACACCTTC.

The chain recombines TRBV4-2 with TRBJ2-5; TRBD2 might be the D (6 bases). V lost 0 bases and J 5 bases, leaving 19 bases between the germline ends. This CDR3 has 17 residues. Germline assignment: CDR1 LGHNA and CDR2 YNFKEQ. CDR3 loop: CASSQEHRPSGEETQYF. CDR3 nucleotides: TGTGCCAGCAGCCAAGAGCACAGGCCATCGGGGGAGGAGACCCAGTACTTC.

This chain uses TRBV4-1 with TRBJ2-3; the D call may be TRBD1 or TRBD2 (6 bases each). V was cut by 2 bases and J by 8 bases, with 20 bases left in between. Germline CDR1 and CDR2: MGHRA and YSYEKL. This CDR3 comprises 16 residues. As DNA, the CDR3 is TGCGCCAGCAGCCAAATAGCGGCTTCCAGCAGGGGTACGCAGTATTTT. Amino acid sequence: CASSQIAASSRGTQYF.

This clone was counted once. The chain has TRBV27 and TRBJ2-7, with no clear D. The CDR3 spans 15 residues. Trimming took off 5 bases at V and 2 bases at J, with 16 bases between the two ends. Germline assignment: CDR1 MNHEY and CDR2 SMNVEV (reference sequence). This CDR3 is CASSALRPTPYEQYF. DNA for the CDR3: TGTGCCAGCAGTGCCTTACGTCCCACACCCTACGAGCAGTACTTC.

The V and J genes are TRBV4-1 and TRBJ2-7; 10 bases fit TRBD1. V lost 6 bases, J lost 4 bases, and 9 bases stayed unmatched. Germline CDR1 reads MGHRA; CDR2 reads YSYEKL. This CDR3 comprises 15 residues. The CDR3 is CASRIPGQGSYEQYF. In nucleotides, the CDR3 is TGCGCCAGCAGAATACCGGGACAGGGGTCGTACGAGCAGTACTTC.

The chain recombines TRBV4-3 with TRBJ1-3; the D is unclear. This CDR3 has 16 residues. V shed 0 bases and J shed 0 bases, with 9 bases lying between them. Germline V gene sequence: CDR1 LGHNA, CDR2 YSLEER. The CDR3 here is CASSQDPSISGNTIYF. DNA of the CDR3: TGCGCCAGCAGCCAAGATCCTAGCATCTCTGGAAACACCATATATTTT.

This clone was observed once. Other DNA sequences within the sample encode an identical CDR3. The gene calls are TRBV9 and TRBJ2-7, with D perhaps assigned TRBD1 or TRBD2 (6 bases each). The germline V and J ends were trimmed by 4 bases and 3 bases, with 14 bases remaining between them. The CDR3 has 14 amino acids. Per the germline V gene, CDR1 is SGDLS and CDR2 is YYNGEE. CDR3 sequence (DNA): TGTGCCAGCAGCTCAGGGGCGGGGAGCTACGAGCAGTACTTC. Protein product: CASSSGAGSYEQYF.

Here the CDR3 reads CASSIWNVNNEQFF. CDR3 bases: TGTGCCAGTAGTATTTGGAATGTTAACAATGAGCAGTTCTTC. This chain uses TRBV19 with TRBJ2-1; no reliable D call. The germline V and J ends were trimmed by 3 bases and 5 bases, with 11 bases remaining between them. The CDR3 runs to 14 residues. Per germline, CDR1 LNHDA and CDR2 SQIVND (reference sequence).

The V gene is TRBV7-8, the J gene TRBJ1-2; 11 bases map to TRBD1. J was trimmed by 5 bases and V by 5 bases; bases with no gene match: 7. The CDR3 covers 15 residues. Germline CDR1 and CDR2: SGHVS and FQNEAQ. The DNA for the CDR3 is TGTGCCAGCAGCCCGCGGACAGGGGGCCGGTATGGCTACACCTTC. It encodes CASSPRTGGRYGYTF.

The gene calls are TRBV14 and TRBJ2-3; 9 bases align to TRBD1. Germline V gene lookup returns CDR1 SGHDN and CDR2 FVKESK. Unmatched junction bases numbered 12, after V lost 0 bases and J lost 5 bases. The CDR3 sequence is 18 residues long. The DNA of the CDR3 is TGTGCCAGCAGCCAAGATAAGGTCTGGGGACAGGGTATAGATACGCAGTATTTT. Its translation: CASSQDKVWGQGIDTQYF.

In its sample, this clone was seen once. The V call is TRBV5-6, the J call TRBJ2-1; D remains unclear. This CDR3 has 15 amino acids. Germline V CDR1 and CDR2: SGHDT, YYEEEE. Trimming took 0 bases from V and 4 from J, leaving 11 bases between them. This CDR3 is CASSLALISYNEQFF. Here the CDR3 DNA reads TGTGCCAGCAGCTTGGCTCTTATATCTTACAATGAGCAGTTCTTC.

The rearrangement joins TRBV13 to TRBJ1-5; TRBD1 aligns across 8 bases. In germline, CDR1 is PRHDT, CDR2 FYEKMQ (reference sequence). The CDR3 covers 13 residues. V trimming: 5 bases; J trimming: 6 bases; junction bases outside the gene matches: 3. DNA of the CDR3: TGTGCCAGCAGCGCTACAGGGGGTCAGCCCCAGCATTTT. It encodes CASSATGGQPQHF.

The chain carries TRBV6-1 and TRBJ1-3; D gene ambiguous. The CDR3 runs to 12 residues. Trimming took off 4 bases at V and 10 bases at J, with 11 bases between the two ends. From germline, CDR1 is MNHNS and CDR2 SASEGT. The CDR3 is CASSASWETIYF. In nucleotides, the CDR3 is TGTGCCAGCAGTGCCTCATGGGAGACCATATATTTT.

The chain has TRBV7-6 and TRBJ2-7, with 7 bases that match TRBD1. J lost 5 bases, V lost 5 bases, and 12 bases had no gene match. CDR1 SGHVS and CDR2 FNYEAQ come from the germline V gene. This CDR3 has 15 residues. CDR3 sequence reads: CASSPPDRAPHEQYF. The CDR3 DNA follows: TGTGCCAGCAGCCCTCCCGACAGGGCCCCCCACGAGCAGTACTTC. Variable domain in full (rest from reference TRBV7-6 and TRBJ2-7): GAGVSQSPRYKVTKRGQDVALRCDPISGHVSLYWYRQALGQGPEFLTYFNYEAQQDKSGLPNDRFSAERPEGSISTLTIQRTEQRDSAMYRCASSPPDRAPHEQYFGPGTRLTVT.

The J gene is TRBJ1-2, the V gene TRBV4-1; 8 bases align to TRBD1. The CDR3 totals 16 residues. Germline V lookup: CDR1 MGHRA, CDR2 YSYEKL. With 3 bases clipped from V and 5 bases from J, the junction kept 11 bases outside the gene matches. As DNA, the CDR3 is TGCGCCAGCAGCCAGCCACAGGGGGGATACGGTTATGGCTACACCTTC. Protein: CASSQPQGGYGYGYTF.

The rearrangement links TRBV27 to TRBJ2-1, with TRBD1 as a possible D gene (5 bases). The CDR3 has 14 residues. The germline CDR1 and CDR2 sequences are MNHEY and SMNVEV (reference sequence). V shed 3 bases and J shed 4 bases, with 10 bases lying between them. The CDR3 spells CASSLMDTYNEQFF. In DNA, the CDR3 is TGTGCCAGCAGTTTGATGGACACATACAATGAGCAGTTCTTC.

This chain connects TRBV12-1 to TRBJ1-2; whether TRBD1, the table's D call, matches the DNA was not checked. TRBV12-1 is reported as a pseudogene. CDR3 length: 17 amino acids. For the CDR3, the DNA is TGTGCCAGCGCAATCTGGGGGACAGGAAAAACTAACTATGGCTACACCTTC. Its protein product is CASAIWGTGKTNYGYTF.

In DNA form, the CDR3 reads TGTGCCAGCAGCGCTAGTCGGGACACTTCGAACACCGGGGAGCTGTTTTTT. Translating gives CASSASRDTSNTGELFF. The chain is built from TRBV9 and TRBJ2-2; D might be TRBD1 (6 bases). The V gene's germline CDR1 is SGDLS and CDR2 YYNGEE. This CDR3 has 17 amino acids. The V end was cut by 3 bases, the J end by 0 bases, with 15 bases between. Full variable domain (remainder filled in from reference TRBV9 and TRBJ2-2): DSGVTQTPKHLITATGQRVTLRCSPRSGDLSVYWYQQSLDQGLQFLIQYYNGEERAKGNILERFSAQQFPDLHSELNLSSLELGDSALYFCASSASRDTSNTGELFFGEGSRLTVL.

The rearrangement uses TRBV19 and TRBJ1-2, with 9 positions matching TRBD1. Trimming cost V 5 bases and J 5 bases; bases outside gene matches: 12. The CDR3 runs to 16 residues. Per germline, CDR1 LNHDA and CDR2 SQIVND (reference sequence). CDR3 nucleotides: TGTGCCAGTAGTTCCCGGGAGGACAGGGGAGTATATGGCTACACCTTC. Its translation is CASSSREDRGVYGYTF.

J is TRBJ1-4 and V is TRBV2, with unresolved D. Germline V gene data show CDR1 as SNHLY and CDR2 as FYNNEI. The CDR3 spans 13 residues. Trimming took 8 bases from V and 4 from J, leaving 11 bases between them. The CDR3 is CASDKTDNEKLFF. The CDR3 DNA is TGTGCCAGCGACAAGACGGATAATGAAAAACTGTTTTTT.

The V call is TRBV27, the J call TRBJ2-3; the D is unclear. V was pared by 6 bases and J by 2 bases, with 18 bases between. CDR3 length equals 16 residues. The germline CDR1 and CDR2 sequences are MNHEY and SMNVEV (reference sequence). The CDR3 region is CASSPMPTTLTDTQYF. The CDR3 region has the DNA TGTGCCAGCAGCCCGATGCCGACGACCCTCACAGATACGCAGTATTTT.

This chain uses TRBV4-1 with TRBJ2-5, with 10 nucleotides matching TRBD1. CDR1 MGHRA and CDR2 YSYEKL come from the germline V gene. The CDR3 has 16 amino acids. The J segment lost 3 bases and the V segment lost 4 bases, leaving 8 bases of the junction unmatched. In DNA, the CDR3 is TGCGCCAGCAGCCCCGGGCCGGGACAGGGGAAAGAGACCCAGTACTTC. Encoded protein: CASSPGPGQGKETQYF.

The V gene is TRBV2, the J gene TRBJ1-1, with D perhaps TRBD1 (5 bases). The germline CDR1 and CDR2 sequences are SNHLY and FYNNEI. Trimming removed 6 bases from V and 5 bases from J, with 22 bases in between. The CDR3 consists of 16 residues. CDR3 in amino acids: CASRDLGQHLRTEAFF. The CDR3 DNA is TGTGCCAGCAGAGACCTGGGGCAGCACCTAAGGACTGAAGCTTTCTTT.

V gene TRBV9 combines with J gene TRBJ2-7, with D unresolved. V lost 3 bases, J lost 7 bases, and 11 bases lay in between. This CDR3 is built from 12 residues. Germline CDR1 is SGDLS and CDR2 is YYNGEE. The CDR3 sequence is CASSAGSREQYF. The DNA of the CDR3 is TGTGCCAGCAGCGCTGGCTCCCGGGAGCAGTACTTC.

The chain has TRBV6-4 and TRBJ2-7; 9 bases map to TRBD2. Trimming cost V 4 bases and J 0 bases; bases outside gene matches: 13. Germline V lookup: CDR1 MRHNA, CDR2 SNTAGT. The CDR3 contains 18 residues. CDR3 sequence (DNA): TGTGCCAGCAGTGGCTGGCCGGGACTAGCTGAGAGCTCCTACGAGCAGTACTTC. This gives the protein CASSGWPGLAESSYEQYF.

V usage is TRBV4-3 and J usage is TRBJ1-1, with 8 bases fitting TRBD1. Germline V CDR1 and CDR2: LGHNA, YSLEER. The ends lost 0 bases at V and 10 bases at J; junction bases unmatched: 10. CDR3 length: 15 amino acids. The CDR3 region is CASSQDRSGGMAAFF. CDR3 sequence (DNA): TGCGCCAGCAGCCAAGATAGGTCAGGGGGCATGGCAGCTTTCTTT.

V is TRBV5-4 and J is TRBJ2-1, with D unresolved. The V gene's germline CDR1 is SGHNT and CDR2 YYREEE (reference sequence). V was pared by 1 base and J by 10 bases, with 12 bases between. The CDR3 is 13 amino acids. As DNA, the CDR3 is TGTGCCAGCAGCTTGTCCAGCCTGAGGGAGCAGTTCTTC. Amino acid sequence: CASSLSSLREQFF.